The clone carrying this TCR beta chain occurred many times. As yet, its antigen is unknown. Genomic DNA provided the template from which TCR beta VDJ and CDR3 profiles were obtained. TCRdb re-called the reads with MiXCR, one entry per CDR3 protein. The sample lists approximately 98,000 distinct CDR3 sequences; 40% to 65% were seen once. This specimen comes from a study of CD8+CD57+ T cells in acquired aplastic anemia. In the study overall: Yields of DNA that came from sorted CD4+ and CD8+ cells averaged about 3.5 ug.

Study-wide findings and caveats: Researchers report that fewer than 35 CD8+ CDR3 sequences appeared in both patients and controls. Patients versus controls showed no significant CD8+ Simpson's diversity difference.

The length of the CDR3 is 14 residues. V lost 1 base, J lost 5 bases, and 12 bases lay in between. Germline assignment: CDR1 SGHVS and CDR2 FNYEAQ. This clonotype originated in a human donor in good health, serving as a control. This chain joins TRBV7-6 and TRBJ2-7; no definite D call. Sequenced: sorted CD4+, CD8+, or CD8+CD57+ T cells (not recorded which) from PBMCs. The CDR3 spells CASSLGPGPNEQYF. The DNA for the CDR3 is TGTGCCAGCAGCTTAGGGCCCGGCCCCAACGAGCAGTACTTC. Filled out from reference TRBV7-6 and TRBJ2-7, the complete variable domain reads GAGVSQSPRYKVTKRGQDVALRCDPISGHVSLYWYRQALGQGPEFLTYFNYEAQQDKSGLPNDRFSAERPEGSISTLTIQRTEQRDSAMYRCASSLGPGPNEQYFGPGTRLTVT.